Following are 9 T cell receptor beta chains from one sample sequenced in a study of post-analysis software for immune sequencing data. What these receptors recognize is not known. Researchers reported that TCR beta cDNA libraries carried unique molecular identifiers. TCRdb recomputed calls from the PCR reads with MiXCR, one row per CDR3 protein. The repertoire consists of about 460,000 distinct CDR3 sequences, with under 55% occurring once and the leading ten covering over 10%. Whole-study results and caveats: Five TRBV segments, including TRBV5-6, TRBV5-1 and TRBV20-1, were more frequent in patients than controls.

The sequencing input was blood. All receptors come from a girl aged 5 to 17 with multiple sclerosis.

In its sample, this clonotype was seen a few times. This chain connects TRBV27 to TRBJ2-1; 14 nucleotides agree with TRBD2. V dropped 4 bases and J dropped 7; count of bases not matched to a gene: 3. The CDR3 loop spans 15 amino acids. Germline V gene sequence: CDR1 MNHEY, CDR2 SMNVEV (reference sequence). In DNA form, the CDR3 reads TGTGCCAGCAGTTCGGGACTAGCGGGAGAAAATGAGCAGTTCTTC. Amino acids: CASSSGLAGENEQFF.

The chain combines TRBV27 with TRBJ1-6; D is undetermined. This CDR3 comprises 16 residues. Germline V gives CDR1 MNHEY, CDR2 SMNVEV (reference sequence). Trimming took off 8 bases at V and 0 bases at J, with 14 bases between the two ends. Written as DNA, the CDR3 is TGTGCCAGCTCCCCGGTTTCGAGCTCCTATAATTCACCCCTCCACTTT. Its protein is CASSPVSSSYNSPLHF.

This clonotype has more than one count but fewer than ten. The chain couples TRBV7-2 to TRBJ1-2, with D unclear. CDR3 size: 12 residues. The germline gives CDR1 SGHTA, CDR2 FQGNSA. V was trimmed by 5 bases and J by 7 bases, leaving 11 bases between them. The CDR3 region has the DNA TGTGCCAGCAGCCTATATTCGCGTGGCTACACCTTC. Translating gives CASSLYSRGYTF.

This clonotype was seen a few times. V gene TRBV29-1 combines with J gene TRBJ2-5; possibly TRBD1 or TRBD2 for D (5 bases each). The J call is doubtful: the DNA matches TRBJ2-7 better. This CDR3 spans 17 amino acids. Germline V gene lookup returns CDR1 SQVTM and CDR2 ANQGSEA. The CDR3 DNA sequence: TGCAGCGTTGAAGCGGCCGAGGGGTCCCTAGTCGGGAACGAGCAGTACTTC. Encoded protein: CSVEAAEGSLVGNEQYF.

This rearrangement joins TRBV6-6 to TRBJ1-5; D remains ambiguous. There are 13 residues in the CDR3. Trimming removed 2 bases from V and 7 bases from J, with 9 bases in between. Germline V gene lookup returns CDR1 MNHNY and CDR2 SVGAGI (reference sequence). The CDR3 protein is CASSYEVRQPQHF. DNA of the CDR3: TGTGCCAGCAGTTACGAGGTTCGGCAGCCCCAGCATTTT.

A remark on this clonotype: Likely a read error: the CDR3 ends without its conserved phenylalanine or tryptophan. This rearrangement joins TRBV7-9 to TRBJ1-4; TRBD1 might be the D (6 bases). Germline lookup yields CDR1 SEHNR and CDR2 FQNEAQ (reference sequence). This CDR3 contains 14 residues. CDR3: CASGLAGAWEKLFS. The CDR3 DNA reads TGTGCCAGCGGCTTAGCGGGGGCTTGGGAAAAACTGTTTTCT.

This chain uses TRBV15 with TRBJ2-3; TRBD1 matches 8 bases. Germline loops: CDR1 LNHNV, CDR2 YYDKDF (reference sequence). This CDR3 has 18 residues. With V trimmed by 2 bases and J by 2 bases, 12 bases remained unmatched. CDR3 loop: CATSRSEATGALTDTQYF. As DNA, the CDR3 is TGTGCCACCAGCAGATCAGAGGCGACAGGGGCACTCACAGATACGCAGTATTTT.

The chain combines TRBV20-1 with TRBJ2-5; TRBD2 might be the D (7 bases). CDR1 DFQATT and CDR2 SNEGSKA come from the germline V gene (reference sequence). V gave up 2 bases and J gave up 13 bases, with 26 bases separating them. The CDR3 contains 15 residues. The CDR3 spells CSARPRRGRAHERYF. The CDR3 DNA is TGCAGTGCTAGACCCCGAAGGGGGAGGGCCCACGAGCGGTACTTC.

The V and J genes are TRBV6-2 or TRBV6-3 and TRBJ2-1; D may match TRBD1 or TRBD2 (5 bases each). This CDR3 has 17 amino acids. The germline V gene has CDR1 MNHEY and CDR2 SVGEGT. Trimming pared 2 bases from V and 4 bases from J, leaving 18 bases between. CDR3 nucleotides: TGTGCCAGCAGTTACACTAGATCCCAGGGAGTATACAATGAGCAGTTCTTC. Its protein product is CASSYTRSQGVYNEQFF.